These T cell receptor beta chains were read from a single sample in a study of blood T cell repertoires in COVID-19. This table comes from immunoSEQ multiplex PCR, and its TCRdb copy is limited to in-frame clones, with some not included. The table lists about 80,000 clones, about four fifths of them singletons. The sequenced sample was peripheral blood. These receptors all come from a human donor in a cohort sampled during active COVID-19. CDR3s include the opening cysteine and the closing phenylalanine or tryptophan. The D gene is left open where the match is weak. The listing skips clone size in some rows; elsewhere it reads once, few, many or a size class.

j_call | v_call | clone_size | d_call | cdr3_nt | cdr3_aa
TRBJ2-3 | TRBV3-1/TRBV3-2 | . | TRBD2 | TGTGCCAGCAGCCAAGCTCGGATCAGCGGGGGGGTTGATACGCAGTATTTT | CASSQARISGGVDTQYF
TRBJ1-5 | TRBV11-2 | . | . | TGTGCCAGCAGCTCGTCGAAGGGAGCGTCCCAGCCCCAGCATTTT | CASSSSKGASQPQHF
TRBJ1-1 | TRBV30 | . | TRBD1 | TGTGCCTGGTTCGGACAGGGAGGAGCTTTCTTT | CAWFGQGGAFF
TRBJ2-1 | TRBV27 | . | TRBD2 | TGTGCCAGCAGACTCGGGGGGGTCTACAATGAGCAGTTCTTC | CASRLGGVYNEQFF
TRBJ2-7 | TRBV6-1 | . | TRBD1 | TGTGCCAGCAGTGAGGGCGGGACAGGGTTTTACGAGCAGTACTTC | CASSEGGTGFYEQYF
TRBJ1-2 | TRBV5-1 | . | TRBD1 | TGCGCCAGCAGCCTGGGACAGGGGGCGATTTATGGCTACACCTTC | CASSLGQGAIYGYTF
TRBJ1-3 | TRBV19 | few | . | TGTGCCAGTAGTACGCCCCCAGGGCCTGGAAACACCATATATTTT | CASSTPPGPGNTIYF
TRBJ1-5 | TRBV7-9 | . | . | TGTGCCAGCAGCTTAGGTCAGGACAATCAGCCCCAGCATTTT | CASSLGQDNQPQHF
TRBJ2-2 | TRBV7-8 | . | . | TGTGCCAGCAGAAATACAGGAAGAACGAACACCGGGGAGCTGTTTTTT | CASRNTGRTNTGELFF
TRBJ2-7 | TRBV28 | . | . | TGTGCCAGCAGTTTAGGAGCCCAGGGTTACGAGCAGTACTTC | CASSLGAQGYEQYF
TRBJ2-1 | TRBV24-1 | . | . | TGTGCCACCAGTCCCGGCGGGGTTTACAATGAGCAGTTCTTC | CATSPGGVYNEQFF
TRBJ1-3 | TRBV30 | few | TRBD1 | TGTGCCTGGAGTCCCCAGGGGGGCAGGGGAGGAAACACCATATATTTT | CAWSPQGGRGGNTIYF
TRBJ2-7 | TRBV5-1 | . | . | TGCGCCAGCAGCTTAACTTCCCGCTACGAGCAGTACTTC | CASSLTSRYEQYF
TRBJ2-3 | TRBV15 | . | . | TGTGCCACCAGCAGAGAACAGCTTAGCACAGATACGCAGTATTTT | CATSREQLSTDTQYF
TRBJ2-7 | TRBV5-6 | . | . | TGTGCCAGCAGCTTAAGGGCAGGGCTCTCCTACGAGCAGTACTTC | CASSLRAGLSYEQYF
TRBJ2-3 | TRBV9 | . | TRBD1 | TGTGCCAGCAGCAAGGGGACAGGGTATCCAGATACGCAGTATTTT | CASSKGTGYPDTQYF
TRBJ1-5 | TRBV28 | . | . | TGTGCCAGCAGGACCCGAGGATGGCCCCAGCATTTT | CASRTRGWPQHF
TRBJ2-1 | TRBV7-9 | . | . | TGTGCCAGCAGCCCCGGCTACAATGAGCAGTTCTTC | CASSPGYNEQFF
TRBJ2-3 | TRBV11-2 | once | . | TGTGCCAGCAGGTTCGGTTTTAGAGATGCTACGCAGTATTTT | CASRFGFRDATQYF
TRBJ2-1 | TRBV5-6 | . | TRBD2 | TGTGCCAGCAGCCCGGCCCCTAGCGGGGGTAGCTATGGGCAGTTCTTC | CASSPAPSGGSYGQFF
TRBJ1-1 | TRBV7-3 | . | TRBD1 | TGTGCCAGCAGCCAACTGGGACAGGGGGAAGCTTTCTTT | CASSQLGQGEAFF
TRBJ2-3 | TRBV14 | . | . | TGTGCCAGCAGCCAAGATTGGGGAGGTGATACGCAGTATTTT | CASSQDWGGDTQYF
TRBJ1-1 | TRBV5-1 | . | . | TGCGCCAGCAGCTTGTTTACAGCGAACACTGAAGCTTTCTTT | CASSLFTANTEAFF
TRBJ1-3 | TRBV5-4 | . | TRBD1 | TGTGCCAGCAGCGGTGGACAGGGGTCGGGAAACACCATATATTTT | CASSGGQGSGNTIYF
TRBJ2-7 | TRBV5-1 | few | TRBD1 | TGCGCAAGTCACACCCGGCAGGGGGCCTACGAGCAGTACTTC | CASHTRQGAYEQYF
TRBJ1-2 | TRBV3-1/TRBV3-2 | . | TRBD1 | TGTGCCAGCAGCCTACAGGGGGCGTCCTATGGCTACACCTTC | CASSLQGASYGYTF
TRBJ2-1 | TRBV6-6 | . | . | TGTGCCAGCAGTTACGGGGCAGGGGTCATCAATGAGCAGTTCTTC | CASSYGAGVINEQFF
TRBJ2-2 | TRBV21-1 | . | . | TGTGCCAGCAGCAAAGGAGGGACTAGCGGGGGGGACACCGGGGAGCTGTTTTTT | CASSKGGTSGGDTGELFF
TRBJ2-5 | TRBV28 | . | TRBD2 | TGTGCCAGCAGTTCCGGGAGGGGGGTTCGTACCCAGTACTTC | CASSSGRGVRTQYF
TRBJ2-5 | TRBV24-1 | . | TRBD1 | TGTGCCACCAGCCTGACAGGGATCGAAGAGACCCAGTACTTC | CATSLTGIEETQYF
TRBJ1-1 | TRBV5-1 | . | TRBD1 | TGCGCCAGCAGCCTTGGGGGACAGGGGGCCGGCACTGAAGCTTTCTTT | CASSLGGQGAGTEAFF
TRBJ1-5 | TRBV2 | . | TRBD1 | TGTGCCAGCAGCGAAGCTACAGGGGGCAATCAGCCCCAGCATTTT | CASSEATGGNQPQHF
TRBJ1-2 | TRBV9 | . | . | TGTGCCAGCAGCGTCTATCGGGACTCCGCTGGCTACACCTTC | CASSVYRDSAGYTF
TRBJ2-1 | TRBV5-1 | . | TRBD2 | TGCGCCAGCAGCCCCGGGACTAGCGATGAGCAGTTCTTC | CASSPGTSDEQFF
TRBJ2-1 | TRBV7-9 | . | . | TGTGCCAGCAGCTTGGAGGGTGAGCAGTTCTTC | CASSLEGEQFF
TRBJ1-1 | TRBV29-1 | . | . | TGCAGCGTTGTCTTTTTGGCAGGCTTACTCGAAGCTTTCTTT | CSVVFLAGLLEAFF
TRBJ1-2 | TRBV5-6 | . | TRBD1 | TGTGCCAGCAGCTTGTTCAGGACAGGGTATGGCTACACCTTC | CASSLFRTGYGYTF
TRBJ2-3 | TRBV6-6 | . | TRBD2 | TGTGCCAGCAGTTCTACAGGCGGGGGACGCACAGATACGCAGTATTTT | CASSSTGGGRTDTQYF
TRBJ1-6 | TRBV19 | . | . | TGTGCCAGTAGTATAGAGGGCCCATCCGGCTTGAGCCCGAACTCCTATAATTCACCCCTCCACTTT | CASSIEGPSGLSPNSYNSPLHF
TRBJ2-7 | TRBV14 | . | TRBD1 | TGTGCCAGCAGCCCCGGGACAGGGAAGACCTACGAGCAGTACTTC | CASSPGTGKTYEQYF
TRBJ2-7 | TRBV2 | . | . | TGTGCCAGCAGTGAGACAGGCTACGAGCAGTACTTC | CASSETGYEQYF
TRBJ2-2 | TRBV2 | once | . | TGTGCCAGCAGGATGGACCGCGGAGGCACCGGGGAGCTGTTTTTT | CASRMDRGGTGELFF
TRBJ1-4 | TRBV18 | . | TRBD1 | TGTGCCAGCTCACTGGGGCCCGGGACAGCAACTAATGAAAAACTGTTTTTT | CASSLGPGTATNEKLFF
TRBJ1-1 | TRBV6-5 | . | TRBD1 | TGTGCCAGCAGTAGACAGGGGATGAACACTGAAGCTTTCTTT | CASSRQGMNTEAFF
TRBJ1-2 | TRBV30 | many | . | TGTGCCTGGAGTGTAACACGAACTAACTATGGCTACACCTTC | CAWSVTRTNYGYTF
TRBJ2-3 | TRBV28 | . | TRBD1 | TGTGCCAGCCGAAGGACAGGGGGCTTGAGGGATACGCAGTATTTT | CASRRTGGLRDTQYF
TRBJ2-1 | TRBV5-6 | . | TRBD2 | TGTGCCAGCAGCTTGGAAGCGGGGGGGTTTTCGGATGAGCAGTTCTTC | CASSLEAGGFSDEQFF
TRBJ2-3 | TRBV2 | . | TRBD1 | TGTGCCAGTAGGGGACAGACCCTCTTTAACCCGCAGTATTTT | CASRGQTLFNPQYF
TRBJ1-2 | TRBV7-9 | . | TRBD1 | TGTGCCAGCAGCCGTAGACAGGGGGCGTACAGTGGCTACACCTTC | CASSRRQGAYSGYTF
TRBJ2-2 | TRBV5-6 | . | . | TGTGCCAGCAGCTTCCAAAAGATTTATGTTAGCACCGGGGAGCTGTTTTTT | CASSFQKIYVSTGELFF
TRBJ2-7 | TRBV4-2 | few | TRBD1 | TGTGCCAGCAGCCAACTAGGGGACAGAACCTACGAGCAGTACTTC | CASSQLGDRTYEQYF
TRBJ1-2 | TRBV4-1 | few | TRBD1 | TGCGCCAGCAGCCAAGTAGGCCAGGGGGGTGTCGGCTACACCTTC | CASSQVGQGGVGYTF
TRBJ1-2 | TRBV7-9 | . | . | TGTGCCAGCAGCTTAGATCGGTTCGGGGGTGGCTACACCTTC | CASSLDRFGGGYTF
TRBJ2-2 | TRBV18 | few | TRBD2 | TGTGCCAGCTCACCACCGGTGTTCCGGGCTAGCGGGGGACGGGAGCTGTTTTTT | CASSPPVFRASGGRELFF
TRBJ1-1 | TRBV4-2 | . | TRBD1 | TGTGCCAGCAGCGAGGACAGGTACAACACTGAAGCTTTCTTT | CASSEDRYNTEAFF
TRBJ1-1 | TRBV24-1 | . | TRBD1 | TGTGCCACCAGTGATTATGACAGGGGAGGGTACACTGAAGCTTTCTTT | CATSDYDRGGYTEAFF
TRBJ2-7 | TRBV9 | . | TRBD1 | TGTGCCAGCAGCGTAGACCAGGGGGCATACGAGCAGTACTTC | CASSVDQGAYEQYF
TRBJ2-3 | TRBV9 | . | . | TGTGCCAGCAGCGGCACTAGCACAGATACGCAGTATTTT | CASSGTSTDTQYF
TRBJ1-1 | TRBV28 | . | . | TGTGCCAGCAGTTGGCCCGGGACTCTGAAAGCTTTCTTT | CASSWPGTLKAFF